This T cell receptor (beta chain) was found in a study of beta chain features in type 1 diabetes. The wider study: Sorted cells from all samples, numbering 107,917,701, were examined. Study-wide results and caveats: Sampled from patients, naive, central memory and Treg TCRB repertoires appeared more similar than those sampled from healthy donors. Moderate yet significant TCRB CDR3 shortening was seen in Type 1 diabetes patients in all four CD4+ subsets. A pattern of fewer insertions and more deletions at VDJ junctions was seen in type 1 diabetes patients. PCR might preferentially amplify shorter templates, equally in patients and controls.

The CDR3 covers 16 residues. Germline V CDR1 and CDR2: SGDLS, YYNGEE. V was clipped by 0 bases and J by 3 bases, with 15 bases between them. Sequenced material consisted of expressed TCRB transcripts (all of the isolated RNA was reverse transcribed). Data came from immunoSEQ multiplex PCR; TCRdb stores just in-frame clones and leaves some out. The sample holds 200,000 to 250,000 clones, approximately 15% seen once. As concerns this clone: As yet, its antigen is unknown.

The sample taken for sequencing was naive CD4+ T cells from blood. This TCR was sampled from a man aged 30-40 years with type 1 diabetes. The V gene is TRBV9, the J gene TRBJ1-1, with a tentative D call TRBD1 (6 bases). The chain's CDR3 is CASSVAPQGGDTEAFF. The DNA for the CDR3 is TGTGCCAGCAGCGTAGCCCCACAGGGAGGGGACACTGAAGCTTTCTTT.